Following are 15 T cell receptor beta chains from one sample sequenced in a study of identical twins. TCRdb used MiXCR to reprocess the 5' RACE reads, holding one entry per CDR3 protein. The data contain around 490,000 distinct CDR3 sequences, 14% of them seen just once; the ten biggest clones take up more than 0.8%. The sample also formed part of further work on yellow fever vaccine responses in identical twins.

The sequenced sample was CD4+ T cells sorted from blood. The receptors derive from a woman between 18 and 29 years old in good health.

This clonotype was counted between two and nine times. The genes are TRBV6-2 or TRBV6-3 and TRBJ2-3; 8 nucleotides agree with TRBD1. The germline V gene encodes CDR1 MNHEY and CDR2 SVGEGT. The CDR3 is 16 amino acids. Trimming cost V 5 bases and J 6 bases; bases outside gene matches: 13. The CDR3 loop is CASSQRLDRAGDTQYF. The CDR3 coding sequence is TGTGCCAGCAGTCAACGCCTGGACAGGGCCGGGGATACGCAGTATTTT.

This clonotype was observed a few times. The chain uses TRBV27 and TRBJ2-7, with 7 bases that match TRBD1. Unmatched junction bases numbered 5, after V lost 5 bases and J lost 1 base. Germline V gene lookup returns CDR1 MNHEY and CDR2 SMNVEV (reference sequence). This CDR3 comprises 14 residues. CDR3 nucleotides: TGTGCCAGCAGTAATACAGGGGTATCCTACGAGCAGTACTTC. Its protein product is CASSNTGVSYEQYF.

This clonotype was seen a few times. The V gene is TRBV27, the J gene TRBJ1-6; D ambiguous. V lost 4 bases to trimming and J lost 7 bases, with 17 bases between them. Germline CDR1 is MNHEY and CDR2 is SMNVEV (reference sequence). The CDR3 covers 16 residues. CDR3 residues: CASSSETAASNSPLHF. The CDR3 DNA reads as TGTGCCAGCAGTTCTGAGACTGCCGCCTCCAATTCACCCCTCCACTTT.

In this sample, this clonotype turned up a few times. CDR3 coding DNA: TGCAGTGCTAGGACAGGGGGAAAGCGAGGCACCGGGGAGCTGTTTTTT. This sequence encodes CSARTGGKRGTGELFF. The gene calls are TRBV20-1 and TRBJ2-2, with TRBD1 matching over 9 bases. The CDR3 spans 16 residues. Unmatched junction bases numbered 9, after V lost 3 bases and J lost 4 bases. Germline V gene sequence: CDR1 DFQATT, CDR2 SNEGSKA (reference sequence).

The sample holds a few counts of this clonotype. The gene calls are TRBV4-3 and TRBJ2-7, with TRBD2 identical over 7 bases. This CDR3 spans 17 amino acids. The V gene end was trimmed by 0 bases and the J gene end by 2 bases; junction bases not matched to a gene: 10. The germline V gene has CDR1 LGHNA and CDR2 YSLEER. CDR3 residues: CASSQDSRREGPYEQYF. The CDR3, as DNA: TGCGCCAGCAGCCAAGATTCCCGGAGGGAGGGCCCCTACGAGCAGTACTTC.

This clonotype has just a few counts. The rearrangement links TRBV7-9 to TRBJ2-2; 8 nucleotides line up with TRBD1. The CDR3 loop spans 13 amino acids. Germline V gene lookup returns CDR1 SEHNR and CDR2 FQNEAQ (reference sequence). Trimming cost V 10 bases and J 4 bases; bases outside gene matches: 5. The CDR3 loop is CATVGTGTGELFF. CDR3 DNA: TGTGCCACCGTCGGGACAGGCACCGGGGAGCTGTTTTTT.

This clonotype came up a few times. The chain is built from TRBV3-1 and TRBJ2-1; D not resolved. Germline CDR1 reads LGHDT; CDR2 reads YNNKEL (reference sequence). This CDR3 has 13 residues. V shed 4 bases and J shed 10 bases, with 14 bases lying between them. The CDR3 DNA follows: TGTGCCAGCAGCCCCTCTAAACGGCTAGAGCAGTTCTTC. Its protein is CASSPSKRLEQFF.

This rearrangement joins TRBV12-3 or TRBV12-4 to TRBJ2-2; 8 bases align to TRBD2. The CDR3 is 14 amino acids. The V and J ends lost 5 bases and 6 bases, in that order; junction bases with no gene match: 5. CDR3 in amino acids: CASSLGLGAGELFF. The CDR3 nucleotides are TGTGCCAGCAGTCTGGGACTAGGGGCCGGGGAGCTGTTTTTT.

The V and J genes are TRBV7-6 and TRBJ2-5; a possible D gene is TRBD2 (6 bases). Germline CDR1 and CDR2: SGHVS and FNYEAQ. V lost 4 bases, J lost 4 bases, and 16 bases lay in between. The CDR3 has 15 residues. In nucleotides, the CDR3 is TGTGCCAGCAGCTACCGGGAGTCCGAGGGAGAGACCCAGTACTTC. Translated, it gives CASSYRESEGETQYF. The full variable domain, completed using reference TRBV7-6 and TRBJ2-5, is GAGVSQSPRYKVTKRGQDVALRCDPISGHVSLYWYRQALGQGPEFLTYFNYEAQQDKSGLPNDRFSAERPEGSISTLTIQRTEQRDSAMYRCASSYRESEGETQYFGPGTRLLVL.

About this clonotype: This may arise from a read error, as a much more abundant clone is one base away. This rearrangement joins TRBV24-1 to TRBJ2-1; maybe TRBD1 (5 bases). The CDR3 covers 16 residues. From germline, CDR1 is KGHDR and CDR2 SFDVKD. Here the CDR3 reads CVTSDFRGSSYNEQFF. CDR3 in DNA: TGTGTCACCAGTGATTTTAGGGGTAGCTCCTACAATGAGCAGTTCTTC.

The genes are TRBV28 and TRBJ2-2; D gene uncertain. Trimming took 5 bases from V and 9 from J, leaving 19 bases between them. The V gene's germline CDR1 is MDHEN and CDR2 SYDVKM. The length of the CDR3 is 15 residues. CDR3 residues: CASSPRMWLFRELFF. Here the CDR3 DNA reads TGTGCCAGCAGTCCCCGGATGTGGTTATTCAGGGAGCTGTTTTTT.

V and J are TRBV6-2 or TRBV6-3 and TRBJ2-3; no clear D gene. Germline V gene data show CDR1 as MNHEY and CDR2 as SVGEGT. V lost 6 bases and J 7 bases, leaving 11 bases between the germline ends. This CDR3 comprises 12 residues. In DNA, the CDR3 is TGTGCCAGCAGCCAAGCCAGTAATACGCAGTATTTT. It codes for CASSQASNTQYF.

This clonotype was found many times. The J gene is TRBJ2-1, the V gene TRBV6-1; 9 positions agree with TRBD1. CDR1 MNHNS and CDR2 SASEGT come from the germline V gene. The V gene end was trimmed by 6 bases and the J gene end by 7 bases; junction bases not matched to a gene: 10. The CDR3 covers 15 residues. CDR3 region: CASRRGTGIQNEQFF. The CDR3, as DNA: TGTGCCAGCAGGCGCGGGACAGGGATTCAGAATGAGCAGTTCTTC.

The chain recombines TRBV28 with TRBJ2-1, with TRBD2 identical over 8 bases. The CDR3 loop spans 15 amino acids. V lost 3 bases and J lost 9; bases outside the gene matches: 10. The germline V gene has CDR1 MDHEN and CDR2 SYDVKM. The CDR3 reads CASSLETSVLVEQFF. In DNA form, the CDR3 reads TGTGCCAGCAGTTTGGAGACTAGCGTCTTGGTTGAGCAGTTCTTC.

A note on this clonotype: Mismatch with germline at one junction end may stem from a read error. The genes are TRBV5-4 and TRBJ1-1; D gene unclear. The CDR3 is 22 residues long. Germline CDR1 is SGHNT and CDR2 is YYREEE (reference sequence). The DNA of the CDR3 is TGTGCCATGCTGTGGCTAAGCTGCTGGCACAGAGATACACGGCCGAGTCCTCCTTGGGTAATCTTT. It translates to CAMLWLSCWHRDTRPSPPWVIF.